The rows below give T cell receptor beta chains drawn from one sample of a study of technical replicates of blood from a few donors. Repertoires were generated with immunoSEQ multiplex PCR, while TCRdb's copy carries only in-frame clones and drops some. The sample has around 80,000 clones; 98% are singletons. Source material: T cells isolated from PBMCs. The receptors shown here come from a human donor in good health. Each CDR3 is given with its conserved first and last residue. D genes are given only for firm matches. The size entry is marked missing in some rows and otherwise reads once, few, many or a size class.

j_call: TRBJ1-2
d_call: TRBD1
v_call: TRBV6-5
clone_size: .
cdr3_nt: TGTGCCAGCAGTCCCGACAGGGTCTATGGCTACACCTTC
cdr3_aa: CASSPDRVYGYTF

j_call: TRBJ2-1
d_call: TRBD1
v_call: TRBV6-5
clone_size: .
cdr3_nt: TGTGCCAGCAGTTCAAGACAGGGCCGACCCTACAATGAGCAGTTCTTC
cdr3_aa: CASSSRQGRPYNEQFF

j_call: TRBJ1-2
d_call: .
v_call: TRBV5-1
clone_size: .
cdr3_nt: TGCGCCAGCAGCTTGGCCCGGGGGAGCTTGAATGGCTACACCTTC
cdr3_aa: CASSLARGSLNGYTF

j_call: TRBJ1-4
d_call: TRBD1
v_call: TRBV4-1
clone_size: .
cdr3_nt: TGCGCCAGCAGCCGACAGGGTTTAATCCCCTGGAATGAAAAACTGTTTTTT
cdr3_aa: CASSRQGLIPWNEKLFF

j_call: TRBJ2-7
d_call: .
v_call: TRBV5-4
clone_size: .
cdr3_nt: TGTGCCAGCAGCTTGGAGCATTCCTACGAGCAGTACTTC
cdr3_aa: CASSLEHSYEQYF

j_call: TRBJ1-6
d_call: .
v_call: TRBV11-2
clone_size: .
cdr3_nt: TGTGCCAGCAGCTTAGATCGGGGGAACTATAATTCACCCCTCCACTTT
cdr3_aa: CASSLDRGNYNSPLHF

j_call: TRBJ1-1
d_call: .
v_call: TRBV9
clone_size: .
cdr3_nt: TGTGCCAGCAGTGTCGAGGGAAGGACTGAAGCTTTCTTT
cdr3_aa: CASSVEGRTEAFF

j_call: TRBJ1-1
d_call: .
v_call: TRBV5-4
clone_size: .
cdr3_nt: TGTGCCAGCAGCCGCGGCCCGGCGACAGCCTTCGGCGATGAAGCTTTCTTT
cdr3_aa: CASSRGPATAFGDEAFF

j_call: TRBJ2-1
d_call: TRBD2
v_call: TRBV9
clone_size: .
cdr3_nt: TGTGCCAGCAGCGGTGGGGGGGAGAATGAGCAGTTCTTC
cdr3_aa: CASSGGGENEQFF

j_call: TRBJ2-7
d_call: .
v_call: TRBV7-9
clone_size: .
cdr3_nt: TGTGCCAGCAGCCAGGGGCCGCGTCACCCTTACGAGCAGTACTTC
cdr3_aa: CASSQGPRHPYEQYF

j_call: TRBJ2-2
d_call: TRBD1
v_call: TRBV7-2
clone_size: .
cdr3_nt: TGTGCCAGCAGCTCGACAGGCGGACAGGGGGGTTCCGGGGAGCTGTTTTTT
cdr3_aa: CASSSTGGQGGSGELFF

j_call: TRBJ2-6
d_call: .
v_call: TRBV10-3
clone_size: .
cdr3_nt: TGTGCCATCAGTGAGTCGATGACAGACTCTGGGGCCAACGTCCTGACTTTC
cdr3_aa: CAISESMTDSGANVLTF

j_call: TRBJ1-3
d_call: .
v_call: TRBV27
clone_size: .
cdr3_nt: TGTGCCAGCAGTATTTCCCTTTCTGGAAACACCATATATTTT
cdr3_aa: CASSISLSGNTIYF

j_call: TRBJ2-7
d_call: .
v_call: TRBV21-1
clone_size: .
cdr3_nt: TGTGCCAGCAGCAAATGTCGTCCGGGACAGACCTACGAGCAGTACTTC
cdr3_aa: CASSKCRPGQTYEQYF

j_call: TRBJ1-2
d_call: .
v_call: TRBV29-1
clone_size: .
cdr3_nt: TGCAGCGTTTCGGAGGGCTACACCTTC
cdr3_aa: CSVSEGYTF

j_call: TRBJ1-1
d_call: .
v_call: TRBV27
clone_size: once
cdr3_nt: TGTGCCAGCAGTTTAGGGGGTTTGGGGGGCACTGAAGCTTTCTTT
cdr3_aa: CASSLGGLGGTEAFF

j_call: TRBJ2-7
d_call: TRBD2
v_call: TRBV27
clone_size: .
cdr3_nt: TGTGCCAGCAGTTTTGCGGGAGGGCGTCACGAGCAGTACTTC
cdr3_aa: CASSFAGGRHEQYF

j_call: TRBJ1-1
d_call: .
v_call: TRBV4-2
clone_size: .
cdr3_nt: TGTGCCAGCAGCCAAGGTGGCAAAGTGAACACTGAAGCTTTCTTT
cdr3_aa: CASSQGGKVNTEAFF

j_call: TRBJ1-5
d_call: .
v_call: TRBV6-5
clone_size: .
cdr3_nt: TGTGCCAGCAGCTCCGGCCTAGGGACAAGGCATTTT
cdr3_aa: CASSSGLGTRHF

j_call: TRBJ2-7
d_call: .
v_call: TRBV28
clone_size: .
cdr3_nt: TGTGCCAGCAGTTTATTAGCAAGGGAGCAGTACTTC
cdr3_aa: CASSLLAREQYF

j_call: TRBJ2-1
d_call: .
v_call: TRBV11-2
clone_size: .
cdr3_nt: TGTGCCAGCAGCTTTATCAGCGCCGACTACAATGAGCAGTTCTTC
cdr3_aa: CASSFISADYNEQFF

j_call: TRBJ2-7
d_call: TRBD2
v_call: TRBV7-9
clone_size: few
cdr3_nt: TGTGCCAGCAGCTTACTAGCGGGGAACTACGAGCAGTACTTC
cdr3_aa: CASSLLAGNYEQYF

j_call: TRBJ1-1
d_call: .
v_call: TRBV6-4
clone_size: .
cdr3_nt: TGTGCCAGCAGTGCTCGTATGAACACTGAAGCTTTCTTT
cdr3_aa: CASSARMNTEAFF

j_call: TRBJ1-1
d_call: .
v_call: TRBV7-2
clone_size: .
cdr3_nt: TGTGCCAGCAGCTTAAGCGCCAGGGTAAACACTGAAGCTTTCTTT
cdr3_aa: CASSLSARVNTEAFF

j_call: TRBJ1-2
d_call: TRBD1
v_call: TRBV5-4
clone_size: once
cdr3_nt: TGTGCCAGCAGCTTCGGGACAGGGGCGAGGGGCTACACCTTC
cdr3_aa: CASSFGTGARGYTF

j_call: TRBJ2-1
d_call: TRBD2
v_call: TRBV2
clone_size: .
cdr3_nt: TGTGCCAGCAAGTCAGCGGGAGGGCTCCATGAGCAGTTCTTC
cdr3_aa: CASKSAGGLHEQFF

j_call: TRBJ1-1
d_call: .
v_call: TRBV10-3
clone_size: .
cdr3_nt: TGTGCCATCAGAAACCAGGAGAACACTGAAGCTTTCTTT
cdr3_aa: CAIRNQENTEAFF

j_call: TRBJ2-2
d_call: TRBD2
v_call: TRBV27
clone_size: .
cdr3_nt: TGTGCCAGCAGTTTATGGGCTAGCGGGGGGTCCTCTTTCTTTACCGGGGAGCTGTTTTTT
cdr3_aa: CASSLWASGGSSFFTGELFF

j_call: TRBJ2-7
d_call: .
v_call: TRBV5-1
clone_size: .
cdr3_nt: TGCGCCAGCACAGATAATTACTACGAGCAGTACTTC
cdr3_aa: CASTDNYYEQYF

j_call: TRBJ1-5
d_call: .
v_call: TRBV28
clone_size: .
cdr3_nt: TGTGCCAGCATTTCCGCAGGGGAACATCAGCCCCAGCATTTT
cdr3_aa: CASISAGEHQPQHF

j_call: TRBJ2-7
d_call: TRBD2
v_call: TRBV5-1
clone_size: once
cdr3_nt: TGCGCCAGCAGCTACGGACTAGCGGACACCTACGAGCAGTACTTC
cdr3_aa: CASSYGLADTYEQYF

j_call: TRBJ1-5
d_call: TRBD1
v_call: TRBV28
clone_size: .
cdr3_nt: TGTGCCAGCAGCTGGACAGGAACTAGCAATCAGCCCCAGCATTTT
cdr3_aa: CASSWTGTSNQPQHF

j_call: TRBJ1-1
d_call: .
v_call: TRBV2
clone_size: once
cdr3_nt: TGTGCCAGCAGTGAAGCGCTTCGGACTGAAGCTTTCTTT
cdr3_aa: CASSEALRTEAFF

j_call: TRBJ1-2
d_call: TRBD1
v_call: TRBV7-8
clone_size: .
cdr3_nt: TGTGCCAGCAGCCACCGGACTAAAGGGACAGGATTATTTGGCTACACCTTC
cdr3_aa: CASSHRTKGTGLFGYTF

j_call: TRBJ1-2
d_call: TRBD1
v_call: TRBV19
clone_size: .
cdr3_nt: TGTGCCAGTAAAAAGGGGACAGAAGATGGCTACACCTTC
cdr3_aa: CASKKGTEDGYTF

j_call: TRBJ1-2
d_call: .
v_call: TRBV6-1
clone_size: once
cdr3_nt: TGTGCCAGCAGTGAAAGGGGCCTCTATGGCTACACCTTC
cdr3_aa: CASSERGLYGYTF

j_call: TRBJ2-1
d_call: .
v_call: TRBV9
clone_size: .
cdr3_nt: TGTGCCAGCAGCGTAGATTTACGAGTCGATGAGCAGTTCTTC
cdr3_aa: CASSVDLRVDEQFF

j_call: TRBJ1-2
d_call: TRBD1
v_call: TRBV19
clone_size: .
cdr3_nt: TGTGCCAGTAGTCCTGGACAGGGGAAAGACTATGGCTACACCTTC
cdr3_aa: CASSPGQGKDYGYTF

j_call: TRBJ2-7
d_call: .
v_call: TRBV7-8
clone_size: .
cdr3_nt: TGTGCCAGCAGCCCCGTACAGGGTCCCTACGAGCAGTACTTC
cdr3_aa: CASSPVQGPYEQYF

j_call: TRBJ2-3
d_call: TRBD2
v_call: TRBV11-2
clone_size: .
cdr3_nt: TGTGCCAGCAGCTCAACCCCGGGGAGCGGGGGTTACACAGATACGCAGTATTTT
cdr3_aa: CASSSTPGSGGYTDTQYF

j_call: TRBJ2-2
d_call: .
v_call: TRBV5-1
clone_size: .
cdr3_nt: TGCGCCAGCAGCTCGGACAGTGCAGTAGCGGGCTACGCGAACACCGGGGAGCTGTTTTTT
cdr3_aa: CASSSDSAVAGYANTGELFF

j_call: TRBJ2-3
d_call: .
v_call: TRBV29-1
clone_size: .
cdr3_nt: TGCAGCGTTTTCCCCACCTCTCGGTTCACAGATACGCAGTATTTT
cdr3_aa: CSVFPTSRFTDTQYF